A single sample gave rise to the 20 T cell receptor beta chains below, sequenced in a study of blood T cell repertoires in COVID-19. Method: immunoSEQ multiplex PCR; TCRdb's copy keeps in-frame clones and lacks some. The data contain 150,000 to 200,000 clones, roughly nine tenths of them seen just once; the ten biggest clones take up 0.7% to 0.85%. The material sequenced was peripheral blood. All receptors derive from a woman aged 65 to 85 with acute or convalescent COVID-19.

The V and J genes are TRBV5-1 and TRBJ1-2; 10 bases are a match to TRBD1. CDR1 and CDR2 from the germline V gene are SGHRS and YFSETQ. The CDR3 loop spans 16 amino acids. With V trimmed by 3 bases and J by 7 bases, 12 bases remained unmatched. The CDR3 coding sequence is TGCGCCAGCAGCTCCGGGACAGGGGTTGTTGTAGTTGGCTACACCTTC. It encodes CASSSGTGVVVVGYTF. The variable domain in full, with the rest retrieved from reference TRBV5-1 and TRBJ1-2, is KAGVTQTPRYLIKTRGQQVTLSCSPISGHRSVSWYQQTPGQGLQFLFEYFSETQRNKGNFPGRFSGRQFSNSRSEMNVSTLELGDSALYLCASSSGTGVVVVGYTFGSGTRLTVV.

V is TRBV18 and J is TRBJ1-2; 7 positions agree with TRBD1. J gave up 0 bases and V 5 bases, and 3 bases lay outside the gene matches. Germline-derived CDR1 and CDR2 are KGHSH and LQKENI. The CDR3 has 14 residues. This chain's CDR3 is CASSNTGANYGYTF. The CDR3 DNA reads TGTGCCAGCTCAAATACAGGGGCTAACTATGGCTACACCTTC. Looking up the rest from reference TRBV18 and TRBJ1-2 gives the full variable domain: NAGVMQNPRHLVRRRGQEARLRCSPMKGHSHVYWYRQLPEEGLKFMVYLQKENIIDESGMPKERFSAEFPKEGPSILRIQQVVRGDSAAYFCASSNTGANYGYTFGSGTRLTVV.

Points on this clone: Other DNA sequences within the sample encode an identical CDR3. This chain joins TRBV7-2 and TRBJ1-2; 9 bases agree with TRBD1. The ends lost 3 bases at V and 5 bases at J; junction bases unmatched: 7. The CDR3 length is 15 residues. The germline CDR1 and CDR2 sequences are SGHTA and FQGNSA. DNA for the CDR3: TGTGCCAGCAGCTTCGGACAGGGGCCTGGGTATGGCTACACCTTC. Protein: CASSFGQGPGYGYTF.

The rearrangement uses TRBV6-4 and TRBJ1-6; possibly TRBD1 for D (5 bases). The CDR3 extends over 15 amino acids. The V end was cut by 4 bases, the J end by 4 bases, with 11 bases between. Germline values: CDR1 MRHNA, CDR2 SNTAGT. The CDR3 nucleotides read TGTGCCAGCAGTGTTGGGGGGGGATATAATTCACCCCTCCACTTT. Protein sequence: CASSVGGGYNSPLHF.

The chain carries TRBV11-2 and TRBJ2-7; 9 bases are shared with TRBD1. CDR3 length equals 14 residues. V dropped 6 bases and J dropped 7; count of bases not matched to a gene: 10. The germline V gene has CDR1 SGHAT and CDR2 FQNNGV. CDR3 sequence: CASRLGQGLQEQYF. For the CDR3, the DNA is TGTGCCAGCAGACTGGGACAGGGTTTGCAAGAGCAGTACTTC.

The V gene is TRBV12-5, the J gene TRBJ1-6, with TRBD1 matching 9 bases. The CDR3 is 15 residues long. V lost 6 bases, J lost 7 bases, and 7 bases stayed unmatched. Germline CDR1 and CDR2: LGHNT and FRNRAP. CDR3 in DNA: TGTGCTAGTGGCCCCGGGACAGGGCGAAATTCACCCCTCCACTTT. Protein: CASGPGTGRNSPLHF. Full variable domain (missing parts from reference TRBV12-5 and TRBJ1-6): DARVTQTPRHKVTEMGQEVTMRCQPILGHNTVFWYRQTMMQGLELLAYFRNRAPLDDSGMPKDRFSAEMPDATLATLKIQPSEPRDSAVYFCASGPGTGRNSPLHFGNGTRLTVT.

This chain links TRBV28 with TRBJ2-7; D is possibly TRBD1 (5 bases). The V end was cut by 10 bases, the J end by 2 bases, with 15 bases between. Germline CDR1 and CDR2: MDHEN and SYDVKM. The CDR3 is made up of 13 amino acids. CDR3 region: CATSGSRPYEQYF. DNA for the CDR3: TGTGCCACCTCAGGGTCGCGGCCCTACGAGCAGTACTTC.

This chain joins TRBV6-5 and TRBJ2-3; 11 nucleotides match TRBD2. Germline V CDR1 and CDR2: MNHEY, SVGAGI. With 10 bases clipped from V and 3 bases from J, the junction kept 9 bases outside the gene matches. This CDR3 is 15 amino acids long. Written as DNA, the CDR3 is TGTGCCACCACCGATAGCGGGGGGGAGACAGATACGCAGTATTTT. Residues: CATTDSGGETDTQYF.

The chain links TRBV5-1 to TRBJ2-7; 9 nucleotides align to TRBD1. The V gene end was trimmed by 1 base and the J gene end by 0 bases; junction bases not matched to a gene: 5. Per germline, CDR1 SGHRS and CDR2 YFSETQ. This CDR3 has 16 residues. In nucleotides, the CDR3 is TGCGCCAGCAGCTTGTCCGGACAGGGGATCTCCTACGAGCAGTACTTC. Its protein is CASSLSGQGISYEQYF.

This clone was seen once. V usage is TRBV3-1 (or the pseudogene TRBV3-2) and J usage is TRBJ2-3; weak D call: TRBD2 (5 bases). Germline CDR1 is LGHDT and CDR2 is YNNKEL (reference sequence). The CDR3 sequence is 15 residues long. Trimming removed 0 bases from V and 6 bases from J, with 13 bases in between. CDR3 in amino acids: CASSQDGGTRDTQYF. The CDR3 nucleotides read TGTGCCAGCAGCCAAGATGGAGGAACCCGGGATACGCAGTATTTT.

The rearrangement links TRBV9 to TRBJ2-3, with D possibly matching TRBD1 (6 bases). Germline CDR1 and CDR2: SGDLS and YYNGEE. Trimming removed 2 bases from V and 2 bases from J, with 12 bases in between. The CDR3 is 15 residues long. CDR3 sequence (DNA): TGTGCCAGCAGCGTGGGGGCTGAACCCACAGATACGCAGTATTTT. Amino acid sequence: CASSVGAEPTDTQYF. The full variable domain, rest sourced from reference TRBV9 and TRBJ2-3, is DSGVTQTPKHLITATGQRVTLRCSPRSGDLSVYWYQQSLDQGLQFLIQYYNGEERAKGNILERFSAQQFPDLHSELNLSSLELGDSALYFCASSVGAEPTDTQYFGPGTRLTVL.

V usage is TRBV10-3 and J usage is TRBJ2-3; TRBD2 matches at 10 bases. The CDR3 has 15 amino acids. CDR1 ENHRY and CDR2 SYGVKD come from the germline V gene. V trimming: 6 bases; J trimming: 2 bases; junction bases outside the gene matches: 5. In DNA form, the CDR3 reads TGTGCCATCAGACGAGCGGGGGGGATCACAGATACGCAGTATTTT. Encoded protein: CAIRRAGGITDTQYF.

The rearrangement joins TRBV5-5 to TRBJ2-6; 12 bases fit TRBD2. CDR1 is SGHKS and CDR2 is YYEKEE in the germline V gene (reference sequence). After removal of 4 bases from V and 5 bases from J, the junction contained 13 bases not matched to a gene. This CDR3 spans 19 amino acids. The CDR3 DNA reads as TGTGCCAGCAGCCCTTGGACTAGCGGGGATCCCTGGAGGGCCAACGTCCTGACTTTC. Translated, it gives CASSPWTSGDPWRANVLTF.

This chain connects TRBV18 to TRBJ2-2, with 9 bases aligning to TRBD2. The V segment lost 3 bases and the J segment 1 base; nucleotides outside the gene matches: 3. Germline V CDR1 and CDR2: KGHSH, LQKENI. The CDR3 spans 16 residues. CDR3 sequence reads: CASSPLLAGNTGELFF. CDR3 in DNA: TGTGCCAGCTCACCGCTACTAGCGGGGAACACCGGGGAGCTGTTTTTT.

The chain links TRBV7-6 to TRBJ1-5; maybe TRBD1 (5 bases). Trimming pared 5 bases from V and 4 bases from J, leaving 9 bases between. This CDR3 is built from 13 residues. Germline V lookup: CDR1 SGHVS, CDR2 FNYEAQ. The CDR3 nucleotides are TGTGCCAGCAGCAGAGACAGAAATCAGCCCCAGCATTTT. This gives the protein CASSRDRNQPQHF.

The V and J genes are TRBV25-1 and TRBJ2-1; 11 nucleotides agree with TRBD1. Germline V CDR1 and CDR2: MGHDK, SYGVNS. CDR3 length: 14 residues. The V gene end was trimmed by 5 bases and the J gene end by 8 bases; junction bases not matched to a gene: 5. The CDR3 region has the DNA TGTGCCAGCAGTTGGACAGGGGGCGCGTATGAGCAGTTCTTC. It yields the protein CASSWTGGAYEQFF.

V gene TRBV7-8 combines with J gene TRBJ1-5; TRBD1 agrees at 9 bases. The length of the CDR3 is 19 residues. Germline-derived CDR1 and CDR2 are SGHVS and FQNEAQ. J lost 3 bases, V lost 5 bases, and 17 bases had no gene match. The CDR3 region is CASSPFTRRQGGINQPQHF. The CDR3 DNA reads TGTGCCAGCAGCCCCTTCACCCGACGACAGGGGGGAATCAATCAGCCCCAGCATTTT.

The chain uses TRBV19 and TRBJ2-2, with 8 nucleotides matching TRBD2. Germline trimming cut 5 bases from V and 7 bases from J; bases unmatched to any gene: 9. Per the germline V gene, CDR1 is LNHDA and CDR2 is SQIVND (reference sequence). The CDR3 spans 15 residues. The CDR3 DNA reads as TGTGCCAGTAGTCGCCCTCAGCGGGAGATCGGGGAGCTGTTTTTT. The encoded protein is CASSRPQREIGELFF.

This chain uses TRBV5-1 with TRBJ2-5; 14 nucleotides align to TRBD2. Germline V CDR1 and CDR2: SGHRS, YFSETQ. The CDR3 covers 17 residues. Losses at the gene ends were 4 bases for V and 3 bases for J; bases not matched to a gene: 8. CDR3 region: CASSPSLTSGGEETQYF. Here the CDR3 DNA reads TGCGCCAGCAGCCCATCCTTGACTAGCGGGGGGGAAGAGACCCAGTACTTC.

This chain links TRBV5-1 with TRBJ1-6; D gene ambiguous. V was trimmed by 0 bases and J by 9 bases, leaving 10 bases between them. The CDR3 totals 14 residues. Germline-derived CDR1 and CDR2 are SGHRS and YFSETQ. The CDR3 reads CASSLVGLGSPLHF. The CDR3 coding sequence is TGCGCCAGCAGCTTGGTGGGCCTGGGTTCACCCCTCCACTTT.